The clone carrying this TCR beta chain was seen ten or more times. Its specificity is unknown. Trimming cost V 0 bases and J 4 bases, with 15 bases left between them. Germline CDR1 and CDR2: SGHVS and FNYEAQ. The CDR3 consists of 16 residues. This sample is drawn from a study of molecular identifiers for immune sequencing clone quantification. MiXCR was run by TCRdb on the PCR reads, yielding one entry per CDR3 protein. The sample shows around 480,000 distinct CDR3 sequences, about 21% of them seen only once. Study-wide results and limits: Effector cells kept over 99% of their molecules in clones above 20 RNA copies, while naive cells kept under 1% there.

Sorting isolated naive CD8 T cells as CD8+CD4-CCR7+CD45RA+ events. The receptor comes from a human donor in good health. Some libraries in this study had Jurkat cell RNA spiked in. Input material: naive CD8+ T cells from blood, with Jurkat cell RNA spiked in. The subset here: FACS-sorted CD8+CD4-CCR7+CD45RA+ naive T cells. V gene TRBV7-6 combines with J gene TRBJ1-2; no reliable D call. CDR3 nucleotides: TGTGCCAGCAGCTTAGCCCGCTCGGAACAACTCTATGGCTACACCTTC. Protein: CASSLARSEQLYGYTF.